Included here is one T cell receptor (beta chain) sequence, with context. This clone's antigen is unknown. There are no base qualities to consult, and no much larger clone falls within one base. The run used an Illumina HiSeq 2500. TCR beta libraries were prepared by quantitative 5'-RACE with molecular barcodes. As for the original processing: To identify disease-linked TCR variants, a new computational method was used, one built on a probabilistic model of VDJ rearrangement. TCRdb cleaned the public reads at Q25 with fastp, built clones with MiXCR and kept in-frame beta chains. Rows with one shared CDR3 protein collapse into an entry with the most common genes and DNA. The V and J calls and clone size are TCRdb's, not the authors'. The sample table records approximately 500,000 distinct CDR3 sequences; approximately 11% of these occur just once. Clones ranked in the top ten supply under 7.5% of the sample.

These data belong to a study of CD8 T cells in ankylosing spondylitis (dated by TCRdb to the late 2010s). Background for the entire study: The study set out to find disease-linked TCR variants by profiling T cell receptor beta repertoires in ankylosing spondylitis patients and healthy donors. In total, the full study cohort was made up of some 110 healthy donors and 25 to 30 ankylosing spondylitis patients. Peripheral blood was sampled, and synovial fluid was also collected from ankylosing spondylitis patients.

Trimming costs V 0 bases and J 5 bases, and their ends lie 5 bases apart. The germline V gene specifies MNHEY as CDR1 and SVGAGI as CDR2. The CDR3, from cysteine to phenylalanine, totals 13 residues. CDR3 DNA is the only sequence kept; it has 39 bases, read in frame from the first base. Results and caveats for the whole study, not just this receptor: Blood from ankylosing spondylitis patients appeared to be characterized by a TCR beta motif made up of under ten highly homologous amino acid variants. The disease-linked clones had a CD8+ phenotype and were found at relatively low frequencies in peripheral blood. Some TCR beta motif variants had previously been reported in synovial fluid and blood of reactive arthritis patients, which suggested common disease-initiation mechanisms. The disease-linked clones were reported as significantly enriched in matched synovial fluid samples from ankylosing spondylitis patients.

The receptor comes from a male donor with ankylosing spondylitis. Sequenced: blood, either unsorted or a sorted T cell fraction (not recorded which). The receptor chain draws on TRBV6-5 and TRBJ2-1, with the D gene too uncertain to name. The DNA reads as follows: TGTGCCAGCAGTTACTCGCCGAACAATGAGCAGTTCTTC. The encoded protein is CASSYSPNNEQFF.